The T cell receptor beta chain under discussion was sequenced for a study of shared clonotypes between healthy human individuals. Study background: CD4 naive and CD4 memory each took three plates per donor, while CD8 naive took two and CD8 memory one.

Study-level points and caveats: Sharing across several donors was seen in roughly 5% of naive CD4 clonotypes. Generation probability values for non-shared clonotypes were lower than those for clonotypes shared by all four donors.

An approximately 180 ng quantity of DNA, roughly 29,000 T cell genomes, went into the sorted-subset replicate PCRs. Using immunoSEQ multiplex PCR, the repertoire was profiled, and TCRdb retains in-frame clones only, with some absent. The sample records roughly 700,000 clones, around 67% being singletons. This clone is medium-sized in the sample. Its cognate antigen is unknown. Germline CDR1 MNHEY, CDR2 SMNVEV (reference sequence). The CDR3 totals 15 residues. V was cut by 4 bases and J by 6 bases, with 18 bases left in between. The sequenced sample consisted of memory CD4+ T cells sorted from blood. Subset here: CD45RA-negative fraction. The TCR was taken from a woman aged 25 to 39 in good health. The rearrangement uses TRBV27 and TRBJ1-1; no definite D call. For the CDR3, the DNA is TGTGCCAGCAGTTCGTTTCCCCTTATCTCCCCTGAAGCTTTCTTT. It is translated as CASSSFPLISPEAFF.